The source of this T cell receptor (beta chain) is a study of blood T cell repertoires in COVID-19. Study-wide context: PBMCs, B-cell-depleted T cells, or T cells provided the cDNA or gDNA that made up the material.

Assay: immunoSEQ multiplex PCR; the TCRdb copy retains only in-frame clones and omits some. The repertoire holds 150,000 to 200,000 clones, with roughly 85% as singletons. V was clipped by 3 bases and J by 8 bases; unmatched bases: 12. The CDR3 spans 16 residues. Germline V gives CDR1 LGHDT, CDR2 YNNKEL (reference sequence). The sample comprised peripheral blood. The chain employs TRBV3-1 (or the pseudogene TRBV3-2) and TRBJ2-2; 7 bases fit TRBD2. The clonotype comes from a man aged 50 to 60 with active or convalescent COVID-19. Here the CDR3 DNA reads TGTGCCAGCAGCCACCTCTTGGCGGGAGTCGGAGGGGAGCTGTTTTTT. Residues: CASSHLLAGVGGELFF.